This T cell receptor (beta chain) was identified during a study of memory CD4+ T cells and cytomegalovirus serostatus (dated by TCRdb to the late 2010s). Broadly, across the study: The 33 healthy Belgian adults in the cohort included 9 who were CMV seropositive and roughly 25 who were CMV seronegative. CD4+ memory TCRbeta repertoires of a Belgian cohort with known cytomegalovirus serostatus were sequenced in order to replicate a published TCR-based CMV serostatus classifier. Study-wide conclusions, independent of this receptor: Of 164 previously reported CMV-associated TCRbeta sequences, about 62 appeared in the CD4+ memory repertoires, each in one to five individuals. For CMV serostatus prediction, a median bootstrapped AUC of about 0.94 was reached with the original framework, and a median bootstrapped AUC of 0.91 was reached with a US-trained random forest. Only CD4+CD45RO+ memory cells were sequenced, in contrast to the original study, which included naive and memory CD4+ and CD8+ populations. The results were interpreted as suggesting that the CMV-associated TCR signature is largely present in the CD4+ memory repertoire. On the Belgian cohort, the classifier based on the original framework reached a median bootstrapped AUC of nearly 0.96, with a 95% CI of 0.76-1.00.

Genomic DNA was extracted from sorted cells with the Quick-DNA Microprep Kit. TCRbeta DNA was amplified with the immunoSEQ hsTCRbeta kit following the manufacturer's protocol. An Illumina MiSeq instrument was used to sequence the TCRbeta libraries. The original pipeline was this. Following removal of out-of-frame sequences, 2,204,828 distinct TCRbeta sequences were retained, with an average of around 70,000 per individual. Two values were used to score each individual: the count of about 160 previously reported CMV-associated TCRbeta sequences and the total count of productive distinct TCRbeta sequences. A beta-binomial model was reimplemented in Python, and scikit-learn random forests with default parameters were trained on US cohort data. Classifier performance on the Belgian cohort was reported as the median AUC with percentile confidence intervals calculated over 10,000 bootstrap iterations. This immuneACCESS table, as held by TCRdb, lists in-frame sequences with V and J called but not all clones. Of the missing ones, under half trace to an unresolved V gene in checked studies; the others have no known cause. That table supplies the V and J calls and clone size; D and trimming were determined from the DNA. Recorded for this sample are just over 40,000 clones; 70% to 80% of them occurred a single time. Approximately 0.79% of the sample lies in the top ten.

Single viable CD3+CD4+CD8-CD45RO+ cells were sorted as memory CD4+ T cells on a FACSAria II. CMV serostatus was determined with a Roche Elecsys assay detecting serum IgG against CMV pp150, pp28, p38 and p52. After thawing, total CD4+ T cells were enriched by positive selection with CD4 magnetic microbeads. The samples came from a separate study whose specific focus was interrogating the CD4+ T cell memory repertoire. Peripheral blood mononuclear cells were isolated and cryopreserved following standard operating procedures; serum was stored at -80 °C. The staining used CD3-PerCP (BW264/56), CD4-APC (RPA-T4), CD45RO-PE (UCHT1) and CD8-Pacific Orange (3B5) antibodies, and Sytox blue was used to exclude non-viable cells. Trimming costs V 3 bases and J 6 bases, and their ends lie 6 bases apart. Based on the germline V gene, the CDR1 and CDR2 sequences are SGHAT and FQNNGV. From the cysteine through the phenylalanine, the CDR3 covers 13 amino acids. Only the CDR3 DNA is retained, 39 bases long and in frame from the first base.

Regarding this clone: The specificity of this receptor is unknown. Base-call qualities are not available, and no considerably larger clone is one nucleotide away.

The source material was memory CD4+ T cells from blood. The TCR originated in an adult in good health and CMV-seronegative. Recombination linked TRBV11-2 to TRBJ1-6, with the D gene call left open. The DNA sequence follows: TGTGCCAGCAGCTTTTACAGTAATTCACCCCTCCACTTT. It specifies CASSFYSNSPLHF.